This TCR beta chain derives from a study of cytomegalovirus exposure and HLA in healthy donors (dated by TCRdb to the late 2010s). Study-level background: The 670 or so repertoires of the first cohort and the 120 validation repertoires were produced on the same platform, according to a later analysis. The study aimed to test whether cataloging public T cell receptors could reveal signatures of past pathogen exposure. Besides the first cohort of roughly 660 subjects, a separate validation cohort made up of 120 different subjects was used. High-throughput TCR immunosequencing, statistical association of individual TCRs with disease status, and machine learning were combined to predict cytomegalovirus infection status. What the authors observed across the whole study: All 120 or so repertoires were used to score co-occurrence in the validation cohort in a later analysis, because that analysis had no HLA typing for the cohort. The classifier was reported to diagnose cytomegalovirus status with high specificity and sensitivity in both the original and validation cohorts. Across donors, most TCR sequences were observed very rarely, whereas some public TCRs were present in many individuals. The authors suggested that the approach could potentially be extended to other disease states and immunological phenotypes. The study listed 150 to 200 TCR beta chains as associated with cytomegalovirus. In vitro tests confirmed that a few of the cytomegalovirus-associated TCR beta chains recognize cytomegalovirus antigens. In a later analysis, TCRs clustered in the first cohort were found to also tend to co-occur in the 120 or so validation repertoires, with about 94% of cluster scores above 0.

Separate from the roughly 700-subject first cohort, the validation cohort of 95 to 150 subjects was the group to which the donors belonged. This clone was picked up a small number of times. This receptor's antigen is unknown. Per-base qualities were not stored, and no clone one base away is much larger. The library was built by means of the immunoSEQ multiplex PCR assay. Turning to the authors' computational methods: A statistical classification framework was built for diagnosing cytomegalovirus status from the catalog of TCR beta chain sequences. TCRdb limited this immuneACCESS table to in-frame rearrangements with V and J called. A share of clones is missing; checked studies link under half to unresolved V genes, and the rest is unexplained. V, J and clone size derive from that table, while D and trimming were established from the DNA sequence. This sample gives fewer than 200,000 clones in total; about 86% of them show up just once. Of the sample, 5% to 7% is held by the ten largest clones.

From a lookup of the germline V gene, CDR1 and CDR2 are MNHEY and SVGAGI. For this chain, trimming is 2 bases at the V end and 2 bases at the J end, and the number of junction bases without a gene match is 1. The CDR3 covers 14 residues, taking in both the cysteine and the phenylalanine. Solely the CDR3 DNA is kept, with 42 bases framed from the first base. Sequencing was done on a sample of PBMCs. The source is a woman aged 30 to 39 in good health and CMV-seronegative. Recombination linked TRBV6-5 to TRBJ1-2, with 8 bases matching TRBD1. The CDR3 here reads CASSYRQGNYGYTF. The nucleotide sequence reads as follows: TGTGCCAGCAGTTACCGACAGGGGAACTATGGCTACACCTTC.